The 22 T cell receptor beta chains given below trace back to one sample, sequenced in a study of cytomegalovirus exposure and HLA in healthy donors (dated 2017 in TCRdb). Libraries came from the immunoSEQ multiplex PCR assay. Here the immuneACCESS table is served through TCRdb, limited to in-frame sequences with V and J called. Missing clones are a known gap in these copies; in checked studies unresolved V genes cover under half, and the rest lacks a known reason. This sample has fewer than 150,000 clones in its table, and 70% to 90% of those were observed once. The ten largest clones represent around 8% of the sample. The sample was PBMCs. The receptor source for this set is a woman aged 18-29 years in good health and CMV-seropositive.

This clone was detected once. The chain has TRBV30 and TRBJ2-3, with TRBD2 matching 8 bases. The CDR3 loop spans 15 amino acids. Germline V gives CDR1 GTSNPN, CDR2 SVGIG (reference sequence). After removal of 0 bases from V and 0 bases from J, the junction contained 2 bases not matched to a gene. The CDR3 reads CAWSVASGSTDTQYF. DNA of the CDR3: TGTGCCTGGAGTGTGGCTAGCGGGAGCACAGATACGCAGTATTTT.

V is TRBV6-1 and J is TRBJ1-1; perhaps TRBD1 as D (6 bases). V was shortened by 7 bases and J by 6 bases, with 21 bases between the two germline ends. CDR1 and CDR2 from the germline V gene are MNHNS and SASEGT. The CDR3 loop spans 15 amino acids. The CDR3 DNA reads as TGTGCCAGCATAGTACAGGGAGAATTGCGGGCTGAAGCTTTCTTT. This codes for CASIVQGELRAEAFF.

In DNA form, the CDR3 reads TGTGCCAGCAATATTCAGGGCACTAATGAAAAACTGTTTTTT. It codes for CASNIQGTNEKLFF. The V gene is TRBV2, the J gene TRBJ1-4, with D maybe TRBD1 (5 bases). The V end lost 7 bases, the J end lost 2 bases, and 11 bases lay between the germline ends. The CDR3 has 14 amino acids. Germline V gene data show CDR1 as SNHLY and CDR2 as FYNNEI.

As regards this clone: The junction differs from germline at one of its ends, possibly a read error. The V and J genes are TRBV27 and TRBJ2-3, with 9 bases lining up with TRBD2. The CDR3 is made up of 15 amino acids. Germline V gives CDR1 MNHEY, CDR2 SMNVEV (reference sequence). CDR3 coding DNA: TGTGTCAGCAGTCGGGTCGCGGGGGGGCGGGGGGTGCAGTATTTT. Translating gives CVSSRVAGGRGVQYF.

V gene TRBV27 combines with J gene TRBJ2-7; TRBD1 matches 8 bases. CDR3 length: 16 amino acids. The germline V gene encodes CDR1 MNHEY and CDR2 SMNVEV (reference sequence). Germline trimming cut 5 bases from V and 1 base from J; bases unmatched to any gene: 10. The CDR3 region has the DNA TGTGCCAGCAGTGTGAGCCAGGGGGCTAAATCCTACGAGCAGTACTTC. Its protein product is CASSVSQGAKSYEQYF.

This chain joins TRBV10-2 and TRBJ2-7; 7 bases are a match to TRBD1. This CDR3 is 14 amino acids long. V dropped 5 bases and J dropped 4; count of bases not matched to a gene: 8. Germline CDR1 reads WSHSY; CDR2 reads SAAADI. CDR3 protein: CASSLQGQIYEQYF. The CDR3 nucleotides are TGCGCCAGCAGTTTACAGGGGCAGATTTACGAGCAGTACTTC.

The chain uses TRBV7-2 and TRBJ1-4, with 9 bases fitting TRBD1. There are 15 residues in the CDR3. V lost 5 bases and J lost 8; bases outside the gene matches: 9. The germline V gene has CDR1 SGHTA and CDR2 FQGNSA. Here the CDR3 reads CASSTTGGTSEKLFF. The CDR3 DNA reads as TGTGCCAGCAGCACCACAGGGGGCACGAGCGAAAAACTGTTTTTT.

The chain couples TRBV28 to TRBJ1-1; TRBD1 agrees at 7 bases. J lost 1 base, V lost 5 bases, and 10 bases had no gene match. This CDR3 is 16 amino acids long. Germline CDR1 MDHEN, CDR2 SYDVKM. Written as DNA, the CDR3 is TGTGCCAGCAGTCCCTTCGACAGGGAGCGGAACACTGAAGCTTTCTTT. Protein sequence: CASSPFDRERNTEAFF.

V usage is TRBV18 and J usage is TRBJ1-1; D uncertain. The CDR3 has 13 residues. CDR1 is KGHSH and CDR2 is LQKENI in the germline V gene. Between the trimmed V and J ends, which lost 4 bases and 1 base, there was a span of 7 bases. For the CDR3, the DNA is TGTGCCAGCTCACAATCGAGGAACACTGAAGCTTTCTTT. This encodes CASSQSRNTEAFF.

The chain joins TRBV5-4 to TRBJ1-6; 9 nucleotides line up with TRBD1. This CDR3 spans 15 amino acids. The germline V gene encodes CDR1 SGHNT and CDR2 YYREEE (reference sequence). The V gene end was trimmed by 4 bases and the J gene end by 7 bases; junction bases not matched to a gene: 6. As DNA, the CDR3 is TGTGCCAGCAGCGGGGACAGGGACCGCAATTCACCCCTCCACTTT. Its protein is CASSGDRDRNSPLHF.

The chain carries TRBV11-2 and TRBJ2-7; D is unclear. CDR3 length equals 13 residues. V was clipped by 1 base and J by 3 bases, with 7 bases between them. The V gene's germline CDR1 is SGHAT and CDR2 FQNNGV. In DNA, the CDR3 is TGTGCCAGCAGCTTAGCAGTGTACTACGAGCAGTACTTC. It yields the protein CASSLAVYYEQYF.

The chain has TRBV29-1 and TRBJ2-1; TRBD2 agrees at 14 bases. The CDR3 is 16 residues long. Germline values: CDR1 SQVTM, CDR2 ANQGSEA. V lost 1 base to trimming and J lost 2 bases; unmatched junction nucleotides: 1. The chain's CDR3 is CSVEGLAGGTYNEQFF. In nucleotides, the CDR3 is TGCAGCGTTGAAGGACTAGCGGGAGGGACCTACAATGAGCAGTTCTTC.

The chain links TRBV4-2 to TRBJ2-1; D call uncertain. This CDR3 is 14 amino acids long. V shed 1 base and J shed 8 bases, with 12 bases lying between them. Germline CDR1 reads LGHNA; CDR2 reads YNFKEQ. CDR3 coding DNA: TGTGCCAGCAGCCAAGCAGGAACGGCCTATGAGCAGTTCTTC. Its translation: CASSQAGTAYEQFF.

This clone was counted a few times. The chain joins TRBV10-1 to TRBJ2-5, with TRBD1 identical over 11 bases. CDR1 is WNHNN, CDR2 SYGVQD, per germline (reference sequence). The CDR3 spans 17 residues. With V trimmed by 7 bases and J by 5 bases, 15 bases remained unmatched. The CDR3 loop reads CASIRYRTGGARETQYF. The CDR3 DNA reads TGCGCCAGCATTAGATATCGGACAGGGGGCGCTCGGGAGACCCAGTACTTC.

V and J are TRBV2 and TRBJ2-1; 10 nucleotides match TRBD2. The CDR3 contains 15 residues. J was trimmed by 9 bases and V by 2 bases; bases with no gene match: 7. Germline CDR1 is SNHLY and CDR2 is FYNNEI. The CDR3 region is CASSEIVAGGREQFF. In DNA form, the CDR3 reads TGTGCCAGCAGTGAAATAGTAGCGGGAGGTCGTGAGCAGTTCTTC.

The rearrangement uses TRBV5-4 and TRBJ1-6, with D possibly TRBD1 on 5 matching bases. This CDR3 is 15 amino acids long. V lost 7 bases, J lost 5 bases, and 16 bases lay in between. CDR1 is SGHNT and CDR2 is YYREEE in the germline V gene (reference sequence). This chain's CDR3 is CASGPKGLDNSPLHF. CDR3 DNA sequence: TGTGCCAGCGGCCCGAAGGGACTGGATAATTCACCCCTCCACTTT. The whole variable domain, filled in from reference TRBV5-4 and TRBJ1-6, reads ETGVTQSPTHLIKTRGQQVTLRCSSQSGHNTVSWYQQALGQGPQFIFQYYREEENGRGNFPPRFSGLQFPNYSSELNVNALELDDSALYLCASGPKGLDNSPLHFGNGTRLTVT.

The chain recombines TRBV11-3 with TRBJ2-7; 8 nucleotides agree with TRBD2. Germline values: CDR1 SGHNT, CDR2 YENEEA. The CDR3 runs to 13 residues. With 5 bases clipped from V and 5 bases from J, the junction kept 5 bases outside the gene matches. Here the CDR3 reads CASSVSGSHEQYF. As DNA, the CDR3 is TGTGCCAGCAGCGTAAGCGGGAGCCACGAGCAGTACTTC.

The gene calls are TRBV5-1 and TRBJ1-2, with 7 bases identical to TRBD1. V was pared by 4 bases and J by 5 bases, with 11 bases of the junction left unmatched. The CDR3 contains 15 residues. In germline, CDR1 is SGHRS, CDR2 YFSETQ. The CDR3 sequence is CASSPRQGLTYGYTF. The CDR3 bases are TGCGCCAGCAGCCCCAGACAGGGATTAACTTATGGCTACACCTTC. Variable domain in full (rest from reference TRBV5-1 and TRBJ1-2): KAGVTQTPRYLIKTRGQQVTLSCSPISGHRSVSWYQQTPGQGLQFLFEYFSETQRNKGNFPGRFSGRQFSNSRSEMNVSTLELGDSALYLCASSPRQGLTYGYTFGSGTRLTVV.

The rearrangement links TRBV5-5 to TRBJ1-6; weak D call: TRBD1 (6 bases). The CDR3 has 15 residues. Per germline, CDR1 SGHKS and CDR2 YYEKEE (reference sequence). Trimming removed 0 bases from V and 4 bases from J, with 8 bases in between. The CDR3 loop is CASSLAQGYNSPLHF. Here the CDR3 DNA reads TGTGCCAGCAGCTTGGCACAGGGATATAATTCACCCCTCCACTTT.

The CDR3 sequence is CASSLGGAGGTGELFF. Here the CDR3 DNA reads TGTGCCAGCAGCTTGGGAGGGGCTGGGGGGACCGGGGAGCTGTTTTTT. The V gene is TRBV5-4, the J gene TRBJ2-2; D perhaps matches TRBD2 (6 bases). The germline gives CDR1 SGHNT, CDR2 YYREEE (reference sequence). CDR3 length equals 16 residues. V was clipped by 0 bases and J by 5 bases, with 14 bases between them.

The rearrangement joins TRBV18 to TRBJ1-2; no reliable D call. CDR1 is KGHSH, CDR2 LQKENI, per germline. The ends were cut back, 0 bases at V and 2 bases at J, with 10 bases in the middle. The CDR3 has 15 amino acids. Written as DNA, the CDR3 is TGTGCCAGCTCACCACCGATCCGACACAACTATGGCTACACCTTC. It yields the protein CASSPPIRHNYGYTF.

The CDR3 is CASSPYRESNYGYTF. CDR3 bases: TGTGCCAGCTCACCCTACAGGGAATCTAACTATGGCTACACCTTC. The chain joins TRBV18 to TRBJ1-2; maybe TRBD1 (6 bases). Trimming removed 3 bases at V and 0 bases at J, with 11 bases between. Germline values: CDR1 KGHSH, CDR2 LQKENI. The CDR3 spans 15 residues.